This T cell receptor beta chain comes out of a study of spatial heterogeneity in lung cancer. The overall study: When available, follow-up PBMC samples taken a median of about two years after resection were sequenced.

This clonotype has ten or more counts. Individual TCR cDNA molecules each bore their own unique molecular identifier. MiXCR was run by TCRdb on the 5' RACE reads, yielding one entry per CDR3 protein. This table has about 50,000 distinct CDR3 sequences, around 7% appearing once. This sample's time point: blood at routine non-recurrence follow-up after resection. In each case, whole RNA from tumor, nontumor lung or frozen PBMC was sequenced unsorted. The CDR3 length is 14 residues. Between the trimmed V and J ends, which lost 4 bases and 4 bases, there was a span of 11 bases. Germline CDR1 SNHLY, CDR2 FYNNEI.

The genes are TRBV2 and TRBJ1-5, with unresolved D. The TCR comes from a female donor with early-stage non-small cell lung cancer. Sequences were derived from PBMCs, sampled at follow-up. DNA of the CDR3: TGTGCCAGCAGTGGCCTAGGCTCTAATCAGCCCCAGCATTTT. Encoded protein: CASSGLGSNQPQHF.